This T cell receptor (beta chain) was sequenced during a study of CD8+ T cells in alopecia areata. The J segment lost 6 bases and the V segment lost 2 bases, leaving 10 bases of the junction unmatched. The CDR3 runs 15 residues. Germline V gives CDR1 SGHRS, CDR2 YFSETQ. Once RNA had been extracted, it was reverse transcribed into cDNA to act as the sequencing template. Measured with immunoSEQ multiplex PCR; TCRdb has only the in-frame clones, and not every one. The sample lists some 110,000 clones; roughly 50% were seen once. Regarding treatment: oral pan-JAK inhibitor, 5-10 mg twice daily. The specimen was CD8+ T cells sorted from blood, collected at week 24, from a patient treated with tofacitinib. The sequence was collected from a human donor with alopecia areata. The gene calls are TRBV5-1 and TRBJ2-7; 8 nucleotides line up with TRBD1. For the CDR3, the DNA is TGCGCCAGCAGCTTATTCGGGACAGGAGGTCTCGAGCAGTACTTC. It specifies CASSLFGTGGLEQYF.